The 21 T cell receptor beta chains below were found in one sample sequenced in a study of regulatory T cells in long-lasting Graves disease. Time point here: newly diagnosed GD, antithyroid drugs for less than 3 months. PBMC-derived RNA was used for the TCR library. Library construction for TCR beta used iRepertoire HTBI primers and Arm-PCR of CDR3 regions. TCRdb re-called the multiplex PCR reads with MiXCR, one entry per CDR3 protein. Of 200,000 to 250,000 distinct CDR3 sequences in the sample, approximately 20% are singletons; the top ten hold 22%. The sequences come from peripheral blood mononuclear cells (PBMCs), collected at new diagnosis, from a patient treated with antithyroid drugs. The receptors here all came from a female donor with Graves disease.

This clonotype was recorded many times. The chain links TRBV10-3 to TRBJ2-1, with 9 bases identical to TRBD1. This CDR3 is built from 17 residues. V lost 3 bases, J lost 2 bases, and 8 bases stayed unmatched. CDR1 and CDR2 from the germline V gene are ENHRY and SYGVKD. In DNA form, the CDR3 reads TGTGCCATCAGTGAAGCCGGGACAGGGAACCCCTACAATGAGCAGTTCTTC. Encoded protein: CAISEAGTGNPYNEQFF.

This chain joins TRBV12-3 or TRBV12-4 and TRBJ2-1; 13 bases are shared with TRBD2. Trimming at V came to 2 bases and at J to 1 base, leaving 5 bases not matched to a gene. The CDR3 runs 18 residues. CDR3 nucleotides: TGTGCCAGCAGTTTACATCCGGGACTAGCGGGATCCTACAATGAGCAGTTCTTC. Translation: CASSLHPGLAGSYNEQFF.

Many counts were recorded for this clonotype. J is TRBJ1-5 and V is TRBV3-1; D is undetermined. V was cut by 3 bases and J by 3 bases, with 12 bases left in between. CDR1 LGHDT and CDR2 YNNKEL come from the germline V gene (reference sequence). There are 15 residues in the CDR3. The CDR3 loop reads CASSQRSGDNQPQHF. The CDR3 DNA is TGTGCCAGCAGCCAGCGGTCGGGAGACAATCAGCCCCAGCATTTT. Full variable domain (missing parts from reference TRBV3-1 and TRBJ1-5): DTAVSQTPKYLVTQMGNDKSIKCEQNLGHDTMYWYKQDSKKFLKIMFSYNNKELIINETVPNRFSPKSPDKAHLNLHINSLELGDSAVYFCASSQRSGDNQPQHFGDGTRLSIL.

This clonotype was detected many times. This chain uses TRBV15 with TRBJ2-3; 8 positions agree with TRBD2. There are 15 residues in the CDR3. CDR1 is LNHNV and CDR2 is YYDKDF in the germline V gene (reference sequence). The V gene end was trimmed by 2 bases and the J gene end by 1 base; junction bases not matched to a gene: 2. Here the CDR3 DNA reads TGTGCCACCAGCAGAACGACTAGCGGCACAGATACGCAGTATTTT. Protein sequence: CATSRTTSGTDTQYF. Based on the CDR3 plus reference TRBV15 and TRBJ2-3, the full variable domain is DAMVIQNPRYQVTQFGKPVTLSCSQTLNHNVMYWYQQKSSQAPKLLFHYYDKDFNNEADTPDNFQSRRPNTSFCFLDIRSPGLGDTAMYLCATSRTTSGTDTQYFGPGTRLTVL.

This clonotype was picked up many times. The rearrangement joins TRBV3-1 to TRBJ1-1; no firm D call. Looked up from germline, CDR1 is LGHDT and CDR2 is YNNKEL (reference sequence). This CDR3 has 15 residues. V was shortened by 1 base and J by 6 bases, with 15 bases between the two germline ends. The CDR3, as DNA: TGTGCCAGCAGCCAAGGGGAGGCCCCAGGAGCTGAAGCTTTCTTT. Amino acids: CASSQGEAPGAEAFF.

This clonotype came up many times. This rearrangement joins TRBV11-2 to TRBJ2-7, with 9 bases fitting TRBD2. The V gene end was trimmed by 3 bases and the J gene end by 3 bases; junction bases not matched to a gene: 6. The CDR3 totals 15 residues. Germline V lookup: CDR1 SGHAT, CDR2 FQNNGV. As DNA, the CDR3 is TGTGCCAGCAGCTTTGGCGGCGGGGGGGGCTACGAGCAGTACTTC. It encodes CASSFGGGGGYEQYF.

This clonotype was counted many times. J is TRBJ2-1 and V is TRBV6-1; no clear D. CDR1 and CDR2 (germline): MNHNS, SASEGT. This CDR3 has 13 amino acids. The V and J ends lost 2 bases and 6 bases respectively, with 8 bases between them. CDR3 DNA: TGTGCCAGCAGTGAATTGGTGGTCAATGAGCAGTTCTTC. Its protein is CASSELVVNEQFF.

This clonotype was detected many times. The CDR3 protein is CASSHPGHNYEQYF. The DNA for the CDR3 is TGTGCCAGCAGCCACCCGGGACACAATTACGAGCAGTACTTC. V usage is TRBV7-2 and J usage is TRBJ2-7; a weak D match, TRBD1 (6 bases). This CDR3 has 14 residues. The germline gives CDR1 SGHTA, CDR2 FQGNSA. Trimming shortened V by 5 bases and J by 4 bases, and 15 bases separated the two germline ends. The full variable domain, with the rest looked up from reference TRBV7-2 and TRBJ2-7, is GAGVSQSPSNKVTEKGKDVELRCDPISGHTALYWYRQSLGQGLEFLIYFQGNSAPDKSGLPSDRFSAERTGGSVSTLTIQRTQQEDSAVYLCASSHPGHNYEQYFGPGTRLTVT.

This clonotype was found many times. The chain is built from TRBV24-1 and TRBJ2-7; possibly TRBD1 for D (5 bases). CDR3 length equals 14 residues. V was trimmed by 3 bases and J by 7 bases, leaving 15 bases between them. Germline lookup yields CDR1 KGHDR and CDR2 SFDVKD. The DNA for the CDR3 is TGTGCCACCAGTGATAGCCTCCTAGGGGCGGAGCAGTACTTC. Its protein is CATSDSLLGAEQYF.

This chain joins TRBV11-2 and TRBJ1-1; D unclear. The germline V gene encodes CDR1 SGHAT and CDR2 FQNNGV. The CDR3 extends over 14 amino acids. The V and J ends lost 3 bases and 3 bases respectively, with 11 bases between them. In DNA form, the CDR3 reads TGTGCCAGCAGCTTTGGCAGCTTGGACACTGAAGCTTTCTTT. It encodes CASSFGSLDTEAFF.

This clonotype has at least ten counts. The chain uses TRBV24-1 and TRBJ1-1; D remains unclear. Germline CDR1 and CDR2: KGHDR and SFDVKD. V was clipped by 4 bases and J by 6 bases, with 11 bases between them. The CDR3 is 13 amino acids. The DNA of the CDR3 is TGTGCCACCAGTGACCTACACGGGGCTGAAGCTTTCTTT. Translation: CATSDLHGAEAFF.

This clonotype was recorded at least ten times. The genes are TRBV24-1 and TRBJ2-1, with 10 bases lining up with TRBD2. Germline V gene sequence: CDR1 KGHDR, CDR2 SFDVKD. V lost 4 bases to trimming and J lost 0 bases; unmatched junction nucleotides: 5. The CDR3 extends over 17 amino acids. CDR3 loop: CATSDMIAGGSYNEQFF. The CDR3 DNA reads as TGTGCCACCAGTGACATGATAGCGGGAGGCTCCTACAATGAGCAGTTCTTC.

This clonotype was recorded a few times. The rearrangement joins TRBV29-1 to TRBJ1-3; 7 nucleotides line up with TRBD1. V lost 4 bases to trimming and J lost 5 bases; unmatched junction nucleotides: 5. The germline CDR1 and CDR2 sequences are SQVTM and ANQGSEA. The CDR3 extends over 13 amino acids. The CDR3 region is CSVGQGPRNTIYF. CDR3 bases: TGCAGCGTTGGACAGGGCCCCAGAAACACCATATATTTT.

This clonotype was found many times. CDR3 in DNA: TGTGCCAGCAGCGTTTGGGGTCAGGATACGCAGTATTTT. This sequence encodes CASSVWGQDTQYF. V usage is TRBV9 and J usage is TRBJ2-3, with unresolved D. CDR3 length: 13 residues. Germline CDR1 reads SGDLS; CDR2 reads YYNGEE. The V end was cut by 2 bases, the J end by 6 bases, with 10 bases between.

This clonotype has a count of ten or more. DNA for the CDR3: TGCAGCGTTGACCCCAGCGGAACCTACAATGAGCAGTTCTTC. The encoded protein is CSVDPSGTYNEQFF. V is TRBV29-1 and J is TRBJ2-1; D is possibly TRBD2 (5 bases). Germline CDR1 SQVTM, CDR2 ANQGSEA. The CDR3 has 14 amino acids. V lost 3 bases and J 2 bases, leaving 11 bases between the germline ends.

The table lists this clonotype with a few counts. CDR3 DNA: TGTGCCAGCAGCTTGGCCGGCATACATGAAGCTTTCTTT. Its translation is CASSLAGIHEAFF. This chain joins TRBV7-2 and TRBJ1-1; D remains unclear. Per the germline V gene, CDR1 is SGHTA and CDR2 is FQGNSA. This CDR3 spans 13 amino acids. V lost 3 bases and J 7 bases, leaving 12 bases between the germline ends.

This clonotype was seen repeatedly, ten times or more. The chain carries TRBV2 and TRBJ1-2; TRBD1 matches 7 bases. Germline V lookup: CDR1 SNHLY, CDR2 FYNNEI. V lost 7 bases and J lost 8; bases outside the gene matches: 16. The CDR3 has 15 amino acids. The chain's CDR3 is CASTLWQGESGGYTF. The CDR3 DNA is TGTGCCAGCACCCTATGGCAGGGGGAATCGGGCGGCTACACCTTC.

This clonotype was seen many times. V usage is TRBV24-1 and J usage is TRBJ1-2; TRBD1 matches at 10 bases. The CDR3 runs 15 residues. Trimming cost V 3 bases and J 3 bases; bases outside gene matches: 3. Germline values: CDR1 KGHDR, CDR2 SFDVKD. In DNA, the CDR3 is TGTGCCACCAGTGATCCCGGGACAGGGGACTATGGCTACACCTTC. Translating gives CATSDPGTGDYGYTF.

V and J are TRBV3-1 and TRBJ1-1, with 7 bases identical to TRBD1. The CDR3 extends over 15 amino acids. CDR1 and CDR2 (germline): LGHDT, YNNKEL (reference sequence). V shed 1 base, J shed 8 bases, and the junction held 10 bases outside the gene matches. CDR3 DNA sequence: TGTGCCAGCAGCCAAGGGACAGGCAGAGAGGGAGAAGCTTTCTTT. Protein sequence: CASSQGTGREGEAFF.

This clonotype was detected only a few times. The CDR3 DNA reads as TGTGCCAGCAGCGTAACCGGGACTAGCGGACTCCGCACAGATACGCAGTATTTT. This translates into CASSVTGTSGLRTDTQYF. The chain links TRBV9 to TRBJ2-3; 11 bases agree with TRBD2. CDR3 length equals 18 residues. Per germline, CDR1 SGDLS and CDR2 YYNGEE. Trimming removed 1 base from V and 1 base from J; junction bases left unmatched: 8. Looking up the rest from reference TRBV9 and TRBJ2-3 gives the full variable domain: DSGVTQTPKHLITATGQRVTLRCSPRSGDLSVYWYQQSLDQGLQFLIQYYNGEERAKGNILERFSAQQFPDLHSELNLSSLELGDSALYFCASSVTGTSGLRTDTQYFGPGTRLTVL.

This clonotype was observed at least ten times. The rearrangement links TRBV6-1 to TRBJ1-1; D unclear. The CDR3 runs 13 residues. The ends were cut back, 7 bases at V and 1 base at J, with 10 bases in the middle. The germline CDR1 and CDR2 sequences are MNHNS and SASEGT. For the CDR3, the DNA is TGTGCCAGCACCTTCGGTCAGAACACTGAAGCTTTCTTT. Translated: CASTFGQNTEAFF.